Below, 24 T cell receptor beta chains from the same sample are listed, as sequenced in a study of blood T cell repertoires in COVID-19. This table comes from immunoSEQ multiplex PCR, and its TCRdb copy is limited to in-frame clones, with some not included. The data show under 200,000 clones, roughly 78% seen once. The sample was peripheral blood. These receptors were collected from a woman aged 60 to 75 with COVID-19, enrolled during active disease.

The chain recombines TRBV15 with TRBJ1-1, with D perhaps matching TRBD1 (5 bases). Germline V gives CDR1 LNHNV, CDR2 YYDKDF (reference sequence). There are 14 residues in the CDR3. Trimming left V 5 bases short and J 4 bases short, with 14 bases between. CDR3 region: CATSAGGLSTEAFF. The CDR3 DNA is TGTGCCACCAGCGCTGGGGGGTTAAGCACTGAAGCTTTCTTT.

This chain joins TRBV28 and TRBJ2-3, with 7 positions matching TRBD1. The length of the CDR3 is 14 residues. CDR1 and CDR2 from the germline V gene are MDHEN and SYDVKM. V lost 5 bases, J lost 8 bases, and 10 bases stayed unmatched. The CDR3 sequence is CASSRLGTVGTQYF. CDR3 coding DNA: TGTGCCAGCAGTCGCCTAGGGACAGTAGGTACGCAGTATTTT.

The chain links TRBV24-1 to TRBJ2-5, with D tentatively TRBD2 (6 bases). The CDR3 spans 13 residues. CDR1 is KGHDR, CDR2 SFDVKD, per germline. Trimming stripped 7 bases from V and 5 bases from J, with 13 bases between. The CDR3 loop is CATSRGWPETQYF. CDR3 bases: TGTGCCACCAGCCGGGGGTGGCCCGAGACCCAGTACTTC.

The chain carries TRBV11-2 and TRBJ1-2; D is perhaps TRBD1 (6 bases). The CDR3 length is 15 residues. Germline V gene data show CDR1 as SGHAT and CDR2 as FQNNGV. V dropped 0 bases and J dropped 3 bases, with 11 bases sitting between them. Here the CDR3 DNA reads TGTGCCAGCAGCTTAGATTTATACAGGGACTATGGCTACACCTTC. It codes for CASSLDLYRDYGYTF.

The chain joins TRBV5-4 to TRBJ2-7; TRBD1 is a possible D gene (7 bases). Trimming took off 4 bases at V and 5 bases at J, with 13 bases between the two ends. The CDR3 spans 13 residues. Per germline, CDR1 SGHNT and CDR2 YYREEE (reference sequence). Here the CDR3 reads CASSQGGWNEQYV. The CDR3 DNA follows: TGTGCCAGCAGCCAGGGGGGCTGGAACGAGCAGTACGTC.

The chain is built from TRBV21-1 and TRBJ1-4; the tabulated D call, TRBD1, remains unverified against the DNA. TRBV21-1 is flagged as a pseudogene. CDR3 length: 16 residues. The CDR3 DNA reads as TGTGCCAGCAGCAAAGAAGTTGCCAGGATCGATGAAAAACTGTTTTTT. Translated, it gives CASSKEVARIDEKLFF.

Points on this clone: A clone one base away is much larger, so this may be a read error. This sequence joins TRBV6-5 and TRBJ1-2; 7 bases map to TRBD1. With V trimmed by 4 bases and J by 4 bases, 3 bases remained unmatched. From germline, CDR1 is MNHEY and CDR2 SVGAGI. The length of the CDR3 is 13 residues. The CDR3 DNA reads TGTGCCAGCAGTTTTGACAGGGTCTATGGCTACACCTTC. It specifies CASSFDRVYGYTF.

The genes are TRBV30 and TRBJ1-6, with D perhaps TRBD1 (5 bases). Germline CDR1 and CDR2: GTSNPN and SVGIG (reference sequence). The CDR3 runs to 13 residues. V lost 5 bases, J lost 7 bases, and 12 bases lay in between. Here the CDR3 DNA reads TGTGCCTGGCGGGACTTCTGGAATTCACCCCTCCACTTT. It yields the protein CAWRDFWNSPLHF.

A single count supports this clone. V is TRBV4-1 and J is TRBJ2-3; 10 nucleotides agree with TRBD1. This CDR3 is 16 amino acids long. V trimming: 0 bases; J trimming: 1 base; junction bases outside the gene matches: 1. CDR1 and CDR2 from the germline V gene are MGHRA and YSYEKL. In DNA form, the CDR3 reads TGCGCCAGCAGCCAAGACGGGACAGGGGGCACAGATACGCAGTATTTT. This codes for CASSQDGTGGTDTQYF.

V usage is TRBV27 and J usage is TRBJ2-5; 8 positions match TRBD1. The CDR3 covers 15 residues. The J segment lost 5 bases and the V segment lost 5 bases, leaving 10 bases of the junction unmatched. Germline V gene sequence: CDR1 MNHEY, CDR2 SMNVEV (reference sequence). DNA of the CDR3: TGTGCCAGCAGTCGGACAGGGATGGATCCGGAGACCCAGTACTTC. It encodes CASSRTGMDPETQYF.

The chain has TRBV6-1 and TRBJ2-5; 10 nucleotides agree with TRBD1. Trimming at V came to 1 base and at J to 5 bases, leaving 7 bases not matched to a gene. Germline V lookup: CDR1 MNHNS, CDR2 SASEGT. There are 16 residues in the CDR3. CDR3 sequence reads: CASSEVAGQGGETQYF. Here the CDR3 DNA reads TGTGCCAGCAGTGAAGTAGCTGGACAGGGGGGGGAGACCCAGTACTTC.

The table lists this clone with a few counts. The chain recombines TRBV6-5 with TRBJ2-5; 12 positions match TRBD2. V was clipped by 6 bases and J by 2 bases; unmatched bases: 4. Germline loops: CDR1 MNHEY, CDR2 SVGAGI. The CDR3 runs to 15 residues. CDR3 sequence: CASRRLAGEQETQYF. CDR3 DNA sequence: TGTGCCAGCAGGCGACTAGCGGGGGAGCAAGAGACCCAGTACTTC.

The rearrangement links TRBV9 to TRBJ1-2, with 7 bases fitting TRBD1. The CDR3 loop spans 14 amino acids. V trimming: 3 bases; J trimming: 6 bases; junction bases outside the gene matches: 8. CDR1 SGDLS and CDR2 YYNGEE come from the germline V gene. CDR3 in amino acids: CASSEGKGADGYTF. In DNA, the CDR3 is TGTGCCAGCAGCGAGGGTAAGGGGGCGGATGGCTACACCTTC.

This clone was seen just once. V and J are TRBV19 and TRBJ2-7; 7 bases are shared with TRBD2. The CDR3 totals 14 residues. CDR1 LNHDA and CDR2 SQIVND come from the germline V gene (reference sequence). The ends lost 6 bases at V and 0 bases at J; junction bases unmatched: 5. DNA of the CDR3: TGTGCCAGTAGACCAAGCGGGATCTCCTACGAGCAGTACTTC. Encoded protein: CASRPSGISYEQYF.

CDR3 in amino acids: CASSSLAGGTDTQYF. CDR3 bases: TGTGCCAGCAGCTCGTTAGCGGGGGGTACAGATACGCAGTATTTT. This chain connects TRBV13 to TRBJ2-3; 10 nucleotides line up with TRBD2. Looked up from germline, CDR1 is PRHDT and CDR2 is FYEKMQ (reference sequence). This CDR3 contains 15 residues. With 4 bases clipped from V and 3 bases from J, the junction kept 4 bases outside the gene matches.

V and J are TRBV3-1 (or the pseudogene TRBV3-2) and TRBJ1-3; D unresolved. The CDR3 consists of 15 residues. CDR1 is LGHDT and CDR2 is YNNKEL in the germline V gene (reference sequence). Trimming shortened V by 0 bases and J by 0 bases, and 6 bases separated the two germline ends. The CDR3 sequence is CASSQDPISGNTIYF. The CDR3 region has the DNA TGTGCCAGCAGCCAAGATCCAATCTCTGGAAACACCATATATTTT.

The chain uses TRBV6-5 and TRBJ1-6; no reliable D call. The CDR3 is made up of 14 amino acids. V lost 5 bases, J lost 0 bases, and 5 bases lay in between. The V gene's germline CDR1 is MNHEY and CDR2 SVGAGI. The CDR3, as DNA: TGTGCCAGCAGTCCCAGCTCCTATAATTCACCCCTCCACTTT. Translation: CASSPSSYNSPLHF.

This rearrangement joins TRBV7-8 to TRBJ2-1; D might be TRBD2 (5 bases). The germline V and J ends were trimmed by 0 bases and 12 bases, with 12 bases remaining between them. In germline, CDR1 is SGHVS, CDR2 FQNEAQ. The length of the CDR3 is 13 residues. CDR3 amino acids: CASSLATVAGQFF. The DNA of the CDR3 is TGTGCCAGCAGCTTAGCTACGGTCGCGGGGCAGTTCTTC.

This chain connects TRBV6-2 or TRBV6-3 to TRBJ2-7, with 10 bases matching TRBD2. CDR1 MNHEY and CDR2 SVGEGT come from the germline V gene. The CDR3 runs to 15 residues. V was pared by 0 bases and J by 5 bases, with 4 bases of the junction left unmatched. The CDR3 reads CASSYSLAGANEQYF. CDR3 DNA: TGTGCCAGCAGTTACTCTCTAGCGGGAGCAAACGAGCAGTACTTC.

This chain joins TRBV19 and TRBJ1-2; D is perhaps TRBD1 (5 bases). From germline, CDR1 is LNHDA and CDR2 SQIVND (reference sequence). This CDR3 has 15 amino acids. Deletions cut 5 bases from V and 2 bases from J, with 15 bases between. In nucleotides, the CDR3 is TGTGCCAGTAGTCTCTCCGGGGGTGTGAACTATGGCTACACCTTC. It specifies CASSLSGGVNYGYTF.

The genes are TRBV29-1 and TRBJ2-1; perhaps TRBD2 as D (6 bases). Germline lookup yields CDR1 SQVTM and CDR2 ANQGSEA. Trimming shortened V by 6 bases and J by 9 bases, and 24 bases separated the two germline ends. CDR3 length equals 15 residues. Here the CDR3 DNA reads TGCAGCGTCGGACCCCGGGAGTCCAGAAGCCGTGAGCAGTTCTTC. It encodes CSVGPRESRSREQFF.

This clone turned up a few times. The CDR3 is CASSRTSDRVIAGTGELFF. Written as DNA, the CDR3 is TGTGCCAGCAGCCGGACCTCGGACAGGGTGATAGCGGGCACCGGGGAGCTGTTTTTT. This rearrangement joins TRBV6-2 or TRBV6-3 to TRBJ2-2; TRBD1 might be the D (8 bases). This CDR3 region has 19 residues. With 6 bases removed from V and 4 bases from J, the gap between germline ends came to 27 bases. The germline V gene encodes CDR1 MNHEY and CDR2 SVGEGT.

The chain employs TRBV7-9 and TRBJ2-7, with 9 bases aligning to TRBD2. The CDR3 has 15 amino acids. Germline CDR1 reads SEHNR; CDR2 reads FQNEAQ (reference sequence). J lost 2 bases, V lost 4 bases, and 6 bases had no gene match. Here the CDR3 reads CASSSTSGSPYEQYF. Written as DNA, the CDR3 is TGTGCCAGCAGCTCGACTAGCGGAAGTCCCTACGAGCAGTACTTC.

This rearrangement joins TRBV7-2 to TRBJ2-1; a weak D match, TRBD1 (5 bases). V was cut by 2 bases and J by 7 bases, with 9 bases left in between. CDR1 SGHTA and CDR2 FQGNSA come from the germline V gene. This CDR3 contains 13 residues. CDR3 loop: CASSLIQGNEQFF. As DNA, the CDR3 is TGTGCCAGCAGCTTAATTCAGGGAAATGAGCAGTTCTTC.